The source of this TCR beta chain is a study of blood T cell repertoires in COVID-19. Study in general: The United States, Italy and Spain were the sources of the acute and convalescent COVID-19 samples.

The age range of participants was about 18 to 100 years, with residence in some 25 US areas. Before being deemed recovered, Cohort 3 donors had two negative PCRs, clearance, or symptom resolution. As originally analysed: Amplifying reference gene primers gave estimates of nucleated cell counts. The table came from immunoSEQ multiplex PCR; TCRdb's copy has only in-frame clones and leaves some out. V and J calls plus clone size are reproduced from that table; the DNA served to infer D and trimming. This sample has roughly 300,000 clones; about 85% occur once, and the top ten carry roughly 2.7%. This CDR3 spans 17 amino acids. V dropped 2 bases and J dropped 5; count of bases not matched to a gene: 14. Per germline, CDR1 ENHRY and CDR2 SYGVKD.

The chain uses TRBV10-3 and TRBJ2-5; 7 bases fit TRBD2. The sequenced sample was PBMCs or T cells enriched from blood (not recorded which). The TCR originated in a woman aged 45-65 years who had recovered from COVID-19. The CDR3 is CAISELSSGTSVETQYF. As DNA, the CDR3 is TGTGCCATCAGTGAGCTAAGTTCCGGAACTAGCGTGGAGACCCAGTACTTC.